This passage covers 24 T cell receptor beta chains from one sample sequenced in a study of cytomegalovirus exposure and HLA in healthy donors. PCR primers comprised 60 Vbeta and 13 Jbeta primers. The method was immunoSEQ multiplex PCR; TCRdb's version includes in-frame clones alone and lacks a portion of them. The sample lists about 45,000 clones, more than 45% seen once, with roughly 6% in the top ten. Source material: PBMCs. These receptors were obtained from a man in his fifties or sixties in good health and CMV-seronegative.

This rearrangement joins TRBV6-1 to TRBJ1-1; 7 nucleotides agree with TRBD1. Per the germline V gene, CDR1 is MNHNS and CDR2 is SASEGT. This CDR3 comprises 14 residues. Trimming cost V 8 bases and J 1 base; bases outside gene matches: 7. CDR3 nucleotides: TGTGCCAGCGATAGGACAGGACCGAACACTGAAGCTTTCTTT. Its translation is CASDRTGPNTEAFF.

The chain joins TRBV30 to TRBJ2-5, with D maybe TRBD1 (6 bases). Germline V gene data show CDR1 as GTSNPN and CDR2 as SVGIG (reference sequence). V dropped 3 bases and J dropped 3 bases, with 11 bases sitting between them. The CDR3 is 13 residues long. In DNA, the CDR3 is TGTGCCTGGAGCCAGTACAGGGAAGAGACCCAGTACTTC. Translation: CAWSQYREETQYF.

The table lists this clone with a few counts. CDR3 residues: CASRVDSYEQYF. CDR3 nucleotide sequence: TGTGCCAGCAGAGTCGACAGCTACGAGCAGTACTTC. This chain joins TRBV2 and TRBJ2-7, with a possible D match to TRBD1 (5 bases). This CDR3 has 12 residues. V lost 6 bases to trimming and J lost 3 bases, with 9 bases between them. Germline lookup yields CDR1 SNHLY and CDR2 FYNNEI.

This clone has a single count. The chain combines TRBV4-1 with TRBJ1-5; 8 nucleotides match TRBD1. Trimming took 4 bases from V and 2 from J; bases not matched to a gene: 7. Germline loops: CDR1 MGHRA, CDR2 YSYEKL. The CDR3 spans 16 residues. As DNA, the CDR3 is TGCGCCAGCAGCCTTGGACAGGGCGAAGGCAATCAGCCCCAGCATTTT. Encoded protein: CASSLGQGEGNQPQHF.

J is TRBJ2-7 and V is TRBV10-3; 8 bases fit TRBD1. Per the germline V gene, CDR1 is ENHRY and CDR2 is SYGVKD. Germline trimming cut 5 bases from V and 2 bases from J; bases unmatched to any gene: 5. The CDR3 has 14 amino acids. CDR3 amino acids: CAISPGTGAYEQYF. For the CDR3, the DNA is TGTGCCATCAGTCCCGGGACAGGCGCCTACGAGCAGTACTTC.

This clone has more than one count but fewer than ten. The chain recombines TRBV4-1 with TRBJ2-1, with D tentatively TRBD2 (6 bases). Germline CDR1 reads MGHRA; CDR2 reads YSYEKL. CDR3 size: 15 residues. V was cut by 2 bases and J by 8 bases, with 16 bases left in between. The CDR3 is CASSQRGLGSYEQFF. DNA for the CDR3: TGCGCCAGCAGCCAAAGGGGACTCGGAAGCTATGAGCAGTTCTTC.

A few counts support this clone. This chain joins TRBV30 and TRBJ1-2; unclear D gene. V lost 0 bases and J 0 bases, leaving 14 bases between the germline ends. Germline V gene lookup returns CDR1 GTSNPN and CDR2 SVGIG (reference sequence). The length of the CDR3 is 16 residues. The CDR3 is CAWSVGSWSPNYGYTF. The DNA of the CDR3 is TGTGCCTGGAGTGTCGGTTCATGGAGTCCTAACTATGGCTACACCTTC.

The chain recombines TRBV4-2 with TRBJ1-4; unclear D gene. The CDR3 consists of 15 residues. CDR1 and CDR2 (germline): LGHNA, YNFKEQ. Trimming cost V 4 bases and J 8 bases, with 17 bases left between them. CDR3 nucleotide sequence: TGTGCCAGCAGCCCTGGCGGGCGGACCGGCGAAAAACTGTTTTTT. This codes for CASSPGGRTGEKLFF.

This clone came up a few times. This sequence joins TRBV7-9 and TRBJ1-2, with TRBD1 identical over 9 bases. This CDR3 contains 14 residues. Germline CDR1 and CDR2: SEHNR and FQNEAQ (reference sequence). The V gene end was trimmed by 3 bases and the J gene end by 2 bases; junction bases not matched to a gene: 1. The CDR3, as DNA: TGTGCCAGCAGCTTTGGACAGGGGAACTATGGCTACACCTTC. This translates into CASSFGQGNYGYTF. Full variable domain (rest looked up from reference TRBV7-9 and TRBJ1-2): DTGVSQNPRHKITKRGQNVTFRCDPISEHNRLYWYRQTLGQGPEFLTYFQNEAQLEKSRLLSDRFSAERPKGSFSTLEIQRTEQGDSAMYLCASSFGQGNYGYTFGSGTRLTVV.

This sequence joins TRBV7-2 and TRBJ1-5, with a tentative D call TRBD1 (5 bases). The CDR3 contains 13 residues. V lost 0 bases and J 5 bases, leaving 5 bases between the germline ends. In germline, CDR1 is SGHTA, CDR2 FQGNSA. CDR3 nucleotides: TGTGCCAGCAGCTTAGCAGGGGATCAGCCCCAGCATTTT. Its protein product is CASSLAGDQPQHF. Combining the CDR3 with reference TRBV7-2 and TRBJ1-5 gives the whole variable domain GAGVSQSPSNKVTEKGKDVELRCDPISGHTALYWYRQSLGQGLEFLIYFQGNSAPDKSGLPSDRFSAERTGGSVSTLTIQRTQQEDSAVYLCASSLAGDQPQHFGDGTRLSIL.

J is TRBJ2-1 and V is TRBV19; D remains unclear. Germline values: CDR1 LNHDA, CDR2 SQIVND (reference sequence). The V end lost 3 bases, the J end lost 3 bases, and 6 bases lay between the germline ends. This CDR3 is built from 13 residues. CDR3: CASSMSSYNEQFF. The CDR3 DNA is TGTGCCAGTAGTATGTCCAGCTACAATGAGCAGTTCTTC.

The genes are TRBV19 and TRBJ2-2; unclear D gene. Germline values: CDR1 LNHDA, CDR2 SQIVND (reference sequence). CDR3 length: 12 residues. V gave up 5 bases and J gave up 7 bases, with 8 bases separating them. CDR3: CASSPTGGELFF. The CDR3 nucleotides are TGTGCCAGTAGTCCCACGGGCGGGGAGCTGTTTTTT.

The chain links TRBV4-2 to TRBJ2-5, with D uncertain. The V and J ends lost 6 bases and 4 bases respectively, with 15 bases between them. Germline values: CDR1 LGHNA, CDR2 YNFKEQ. The CDR3 has 14 amino acids. DNA of the CDR3: TGTGCCAGCAGTCCCGGTGGGCCGGCAGAGACCCAGTACTTC. Its protein is CASSPGGPAETQYF.

This clone came up a few times. The V call is TRBV5-1, the J call TRBJ2-1; TRBD1 matches at 8 bases. V lost 2 bases, J lost 7 bases, and 2 bases stayed unmatched. The CDR3 is 13 amino acids. CDR1 and CDR2 (germline): SGHRS, YFSETQ. The CDR3 DNA follows: TGCGCCAGCAGCTTCGGACAGGGTAATGAGCAGTTCTTC. Amino acid sequence: CASSFGQGNEQFF.

In this sample, this clone turned up a few times. CDR3 bases: TGTGCCATCAGTGTAGTCCTTAGAGACACTGAAGCTTTCTTT. Protein: CAISVVLRDTEAFF. The chain employs TRBV10-3 and TRBJ1-1; D gene uncertain. Trimming left V 4 bases short and J 3 bases short, with 12 bases between. Germline CDR1 reads ENHRY; CDR2 reads SYGVKD. The CDR3 is made up of 14 amino acids.

The rearrangement links TRBV25-1 to TRBJ1-1, with D uncertain. Germline loops: CDR1 MGHDK, CDR2 SYGVNS. The germline V and J ends were trimmed by 0 bases and 4 bases, with 12 bases remaining between them. The CDR3 consists of 15 residues. The CDR3 loop is CASSEYPPEGTEAFF. The CDR3 nucleotides are TGTGCCAGCAGTGAATATCCCCCCGAGGGCACTGAAGCTTTCTTT.

This rearrangement joins TRBV5-1 to TRBJ2-1; D possibly corresponds to TRBD2 (5 bases). Germline-derived CDR1 and CDR2 are SGHRS and YFSETQ. Trimming took 0 bases from V and 3 from J, leaving 13 bases between them. The CDR3 sequence is 16 residues long. The CDR3 loop reads CASSLGPGSNYNEQFF. In nucleotides, the CDR3 is TGCGCCAGCAGCTTGGGGCCGGGATCGAACTACAATGAGCAGTTCTTC.

The CDR3 sequence is CARAGSYEQYF. CDR3 nucleotide sequence: TGTGCCAGAGCAGGTTCCTACGAGCAGTACTTC. The chain employs TRBV13 and TRBJ2-7; D is ambiguous. V lost 9 bases and J lost 1, with 7 bases in between. Germline V gene sequence: CDR1 PRHDT, CDR2 FYEKMQ (reference sequence). CDR3 length: 11 residues.

The rearrangement links TRBV28 to TRBJ1-5; TRBD1 agrees at 7 bases. The V gene's germline CDR1 is MDHEN and CDR2 SYDVKM. The junction had 4 bases not matched to a gene; V was cut back by 3 bases and J by 5 bases. This CDR3 contains 14 residues. This CDR3 is CASSFRTGDQPQHF. Here the CDR3 DNA reads TGTGCCAGCAGTTTCAGGACAGGCGATCAGCCCCAGCATTTT. The full variable domain, in which reference TRBV28 and TRBJ1-5 provide the parts outside the CDR3, is DVKVTQSSRYLVKRTGEKVFLECVQDMDHENMFWYRQDPGLGLRLIYFSYDVKMKEKGDIPEGYSVSREKKERFSLILESASTNQTSMYLCASSFRTGDQPQHFGDGTRLSIL.

V usage is TRBV7-2 and J usage is TRBJ2-3, with D possibly matching TRBD1 (7 bases). CDR3 size: 15 residues. From germline, CDR1 is SGHTA and CDR2 FQGNSA. V gave up 3 bases and J gave up 4 bases, with 14 bases separating them. The CDR3 reads CASSFFPRGADTQYF. CDR3 nucleotides: TGTGCCAGCAGCTTTTTCCCCAGGGGGGCAGATACGCAGTATTTT.

This clone qualifies as medium-sized. The chain links TRBV29-1 to TRBJ2-3; 8 bases align to TRBD2. The germline V gene encodes CDR1 SQVTM and CDR2 ANQGSEA. The length of the CDR3 is 14 residues. The V gene end was trimmed by 3 bases and the J gene end by 5 bases; junction bases not matched to a gene: 7. The CDR3 DNA is TGCAGCGTTGAGGGGGGACTAGAAAGAGATACGCAGTATTTT. The encoded protein is CSVEGGLERDTQYF.

This clone has only a few counts. The chain has TRBV5-1 and TRBJ2-2; D is possibly TRBD1 (6 bases). The CDR3 length is 13 residues. CDR1 is SGHRS and CDR2 is YFSETQ in the germline V gene. Trimming cost V 5 bases and J 5 bases, with 10 bases left between them. Written as DNA, the CDR3 is TGCGCCAGCAGTATACAGGGAACCGGGGAGCTGTTTTTT. It specifies CASSIQGTGELFF.

The CDR3 loop is CASSRLTDRVPEAFF. CDR3 nucleotides: TGCGCCAGCAGCCGTCTCACCGACAGGGTACCTGAAGCTTTCTTT. The chain has TRBV4-1 and TRBJ1-1, with TRBD1 matching 7 bases. The germline V gene encodes CDR1 MGHRA and CDR2 YSYEKL. Trimming cost V 4 bases and J 6 bases; bases outside gene matches: 11. The CDR3 is made up of 15 amino acids.

This clone came up a few times. This chain connects TRBV29-1 to TRBJ2-3; 8 bases line up with TRBD2. There are 12 residues in the CDR3. V lost 4 bases to trimming and J lost 4 bases; unmatched junction nucleotides: 1. The V gene's germline CDR1 is SQVTM and CDR2 ANQGSEA. The DNA for the CDR3 is TGCAGCGTTGCGGGAGGGCCAGATACGCAGTATTTT. This encodes CSVAGGPDTQYF.